A selection of T cell receptor beta chains follows, all from one sample in a study of preoperative IRX-2 immunotherapy in early breast cancer. Measured with immunoSEQ multiplex PCR; TCRdb has only the in-frame clones, and not every one. The data contain 55,000 to 70,000 clones, roughly 95% of them singletons. The sample was collected from a patient treated with IRX-2 immunotherapy. The receptors were gathered from a human donor with breast cancer. Both conserved end residues are part of each CDR3. Fields, in order: CDR3 DNA, CDR3 protein, clone size, D gene, J gene, V gene. D genes are given only for firm matches. Clone size appears in some rows only: once, few, many, or a class for an expanded clone.

CDR3nt: TGTGCCAGCAGCGGGGGAACTACCTTCGACAGGGGGTACAATGAGCAGTTCTTC
CDR3aa: CASSGGTTFDRGYNEQFF
abundance: -
d_gene: TRBD1
j_gene: TRBJ2-1
v_gene: TRBV9

CDR3nt: TGCGCCAGCAGCTTGGTGGCCACGGTGGGCGCAGATACGCAGTATTTT
CDR3aa: CASSLVATVGADTQYF
abundance: -
d_gene: -
j_gene: TRBJ2-3
v_gene: TRBV5-1

CDR3nt: TGTGCCAGCAGCCGGAGCGGGGGGGCCGGAGAGACCCAGTACTTC
CDR3aa: CASSRSGGAGETQYF
abundance: -
d_gene: TRBD2
j_gene: TRBJ2-5
v_gene: TRBV7-3

CDR3nt: TGTGCCAGCAGTTTATGGACTAGCGGGAGACCCGGCTCCTACAATGAGCAGTTCTTC
CDR3aa: CASSLWTSGRPGSYNEQFF
abundance: -
d_gene: TRBD2
j_gene: TRBJ2-1
v_gene: TRBV28

CDR3nt: TGTGCCAGCAGCTTAGGAGGGAGCTCCTACAATGAGCAGTTCTTC
CDR3aa: CASSLGGSSYNEQFF
abundance: -
d_gene: -
j_gene: TRBJ2-1
v_gene: TRBV11-2

CDR3nt: TGTGCCAGTAGCCCTAGGGGTAAGGCAGGGAAGGAAAAACTGTTTTTT
CDR3aa: CASSPRGKAGKEKLFF
abundance: once
d_gene: -
j_gene: TRBJ1-4
v_gene: TRBV19

CDR3nt: TGTGCCAGCAGCGTCCCCCTCCACGAGCAGTACTTC
CDR3aa: CASSVPLHEQYF
abundance: -
d_gene: -
j_gene: TRBJ2-7
v_gene: TRBV9

CDR3nt: TGTGCCAGCAGTTCCCCCGAGGGGTACGGGGCTTACGAGCAGTACTTC
CDR3aa: CASSSPEGYGAYEQYF
abundance: once
d_gene: -
j_gene: TRBJ2-7
v_gene: TRBV28

CDR3nt: TGCGCCAGCAGCCAAGAAGGGCAGGGTAGCTCCTACGAGCAGTACTTC
CDR3aa: CASSQEGQGSSYEQYF
abundance: -
d_gene: -
j_gene: TRBJ2-7
v_gene: TRBV4-3

CDR3nt: TGTGCCAGCAGCTTAGAGGACGAGCAGTACTTC
CDR3aa: CASSLEDEQYF
abundance: -
d_gene: -
j_gene: TRBJ2-7
v_gene: TRBV7-6

CDR3nt: TGTGCCAGCCCTCCTATAGCGGGACCAGGCTACGAGCAGTACTTC
CDR3aa: CASPPIAGPGYEQYF
abundance: -
d_gene: TRBD2
j_gene: TRBJ2-7
v_gene: TRBV6-5

CDR3nt: TGCGCCAGCAGCTTGGGATCTGGAAACACCATATATTTT
CDR3aa: CASSLGSGNTIYF
abundance: -
d_gene: -
j_gene: TRBJ1-3
v_gene: TRBV5-1

CDR3nt: TGCGCCAGCAACTTGGAGGTGGCCGGGGAGCTGTTTTTT
CDR3aa: CASNLEVAGELFF
abundance: -
d_gene: -
j_gene: TRBJ2-2
v_gene: TRBV5-1

CDR3nt: TGTGCCAGCAGCGTAGACTTTCTAGCCAAAAACATTCAGTACTTC
CDR3aa: CASSVDFLAKNIQYF
abundance: once
d_gene: -
j_gene: TRBJ2-4
v_gene: TRBV7-2

CDR3nt: TGCGCCAGCAGCCCGGCGGTAGGTAATCAGCCCCAGCATTTT
CDR3aa: CASSPAVGNQPQHF
abundance: -
d_gene: -
j_gene: TRBJ1-5
v_gene: TRBV23-1

CDR3nt: TGTGCCAGCAGTGAAGAGCCTGCCATTACTAGCACAGATACGCAGTATTTT
CDR3aa: CASSEEPAITSTDTQYF
abundance: -
d_gene: -
j_gene: TRBJ2-3
v_gene: TRBV2

CDR3nt: TGTGCCAGCAGCGTAGACTCGGCGGGAGGAGGGAACATTCAGTACTTC
CDR3aa: CASSVDSAGGGNIQYF
abundance: once
d_gene: TRBD2
j_gene: TRBJ2-4
v_gene: TRBV9

CDR3nt: TGTGCCAGCAGCGTAGGTAACCCAGCAACTAATGAAAAACTGTTTTTT
CDR3aa: CASSVGNPATNEKLFF
abundance: -
d_gene: -
j_gene: TRBJ1-4
v_gene: TRBV9

CDR3nt: TGCAGTGGAAGGGACCGCTACGAGCAGTACTTC
CDR3aa: CSGRDRYEQYF
abundance: -
d_gene: -
j_gene: TRBJ2-7
v_gene: TRBV20-1

CDR3nt: TGTGCCAGCAGCTTGGACAGGGTCTATGGCTACACCTTC
CDR3aa: CASSLDRVYGYTF
abundance: -
d_gene: TRBD1
j_gene: TRBJ1-2
v_gene: TRBV7-2

CDR3nt: TGTGCCAGCAGCTTAGCCACCGGGACAGAAGCTTTCTTT
CDR3aa: CASSLATGTEAFF
abundance: -
d_gene: -
j_gene: TRBJ1-1
v_gene: TRBV11-2

CDR3nt: -
CDR3aa: CASSIQFGRGTFF
abundance: -
d_gene: -
j_gene: TRBJ1-1
v_gene: TRBV19

CDR3nt: TGTGGGGTAAGTGGCGAGCAGTACTTC
CDR3aa: CGVSGEQYF
abundance: -
d_gene: -
j_gene: TRBJ2-7
v_gene: TRBV6-1

CDR3nt: TGTGCCAGCCGCGGGACAGGGCGGTACGAGCAGTACTTC
CDR3aa: CASRGTGRYEQYF
abundance: -
d_gene: TRBD1
j_gene: TRBJ2-7
v_gene: TRBV27

CDR3nt: TGTGCCAGCACCTTCGCCGGGGCAGAGGGTGGCTACACCTTC
CDR3aa: CASTFAGAEGGYTF
abundance: -
d_gene: -
j_gene: TRBJ1-2
v_gene: TRBV6-5

CDR3nt: TGTGCCAGCAGTTACTCAGTAGGGGGGAGTTCACCCCTCCACTTT
CDR3aa: CASSYSVGGSSPLHF
abundance: -
d_gene: -
j_gene: TRBJ1-6
v_gene: TRBV6-5

CDR3nt: TGTGCCAGTAGGGGACAGGGGGCCACCGGGGAGCTGTTTTTT
CDR3aa: CASRGQGATGELFF
abundance: few
d_gene: TRBD1
j_gene: TRBJ2-2
v_gene: TRBV19

CDR3nt: TGTGCCAGCAGTCGGGGGTCTGCCTCCCCAGGCTATGGCTACACCTTC
CDR3aa: CASSRGSASPGYGYTF
abundance: -
d_gene: -
j_gene: TRBJ1-2
v_gene: TRBV25-1